The table lists the clone carrying this T cell receptor (beta chain) with a count of one. CDR3 length equals 15 residues. Germline loops: CDR1 SGHRS, CDR2 YFSETQ. V lost 2 bases, J lost 4 bases, and 14 bases lay in between. TCRdb keeps only in-frame clones here, not all; method: immunoSEQ multiplex PCR. The sample consists of about 130,000 clones, around nine tenths of them appearing once. The sample originates from a study of control samples from healthy donors and cancer patients. The TCR originated in a man between 40 and 49 years old in good health. The rearrangement links TRBV5-1 to TRBJ2-3; D is undetermined. The source material was blood. CDR3 sequence: CASSFQDGGADTQYF. CDR3 sequence (DNA): TGCGCCAGCAGCTTCCAGGATGGTGGGGCAGATACGCAGTATTTT. The complete variable domain, with remaining parts taken from reference TRBV5-1 and TRBJ2-3, reads KAGVTQTPRYLIKTRGQQVTLSCSPISGHRSVSWYQQTPGQGLQFLFEYFSETQRNKGNFPGRFSGRQFSNSRSEMNVSTLELGDSALYLCASSFQDGGADTQYFGPGTRLTVL.